The following is a T cell receptor (beta chain) sequence with its context. Antigen: not known. Per the germline V gene, CDR1 is SGHNT and CDR2 is YENEEA. The CDR3 sequence is 15 residues long. This sample is part of a study of T cells expressing NK-cell markers. Study-wide points: Of the CD8+ T cell pool in several donors, about 1.0-8% was accounted for by dominant NKG2C+ clonotypes.

TCRdb reprocessed the 5' RACE reads, with one entry per CDR3 protein and no DNA. The repertoire table contains some 440,000 distinct CDR3 sequences. The receptor was isolated from a woman aged 45-65 years in good health. The sequencing sample was made of blood T cells: a sorted CD56 or NKG2C T cell subset, CD4+ or CD8+ T cells, or bulk PBMC T cells (not recorded which). The chain links TRBV11-3 to TRBJ2-3; without DNA, the TCRdb call of TRBD2 cannot be checked. The CDR3 spells CASSPRAAGAGGQYF.